This T cell receptor beta chain was captured by sequencing in a study of T cell responses to AZD1222 COVID-19 vaccine. General study points: Among those given AZD1222, only 5 to 7 were seropositive at baseline. The donor cohort was predominantly white British with a female majority, and clonal diversity may have been underestimated.

Sequencing used immunoSEQ multiplex PCR; TCRdb keeps in-frame clones, though not all of them. The table includes more than 65,000 clones, around four fifths detected once. V shed 6 bases and J shed 4 bases, with 10 bases lying between them. Germline lookup yields CDR1 MGHRA and CDR2 YSYEKL. The CDR3 extends over 13 amino acids. A remark on this clone: Its antigen is undetermined.

V usage is TRBV4-1 and J usage is TRBJ1-3; D gene ambiguous. This material consisted of peripheral blood, taken 28 days after the second AZD1222 dose. This clonotype originated in an adult who received the AZD1222 COVID-19 vaccine. CDR3 bases: TGCGCCAGCAGTTATTGGGTAGGAAACACCATATATTTT. It translates to CASSYWVGNTIYF.